Each of the 21 T cell receptor beta chains below was sequenced from the same sample in a study of T cell responses to AZD1222 COVID-19 vaccine. Some clones are missing from TCRdb's copy, which holds only in-frame ones; the method was immunoSEQ multiplex PCR. The sample carries 95,000 to 150,000 clones, about nine tenths recorded once. Sample: peripheral blood, taken on day 0 of AZD1222 vaccination. These receptors were obtained from an adult in good health.

This clone appeared a single time. This chain uses TRBV25-1 with TRBJ2-7, with 9 bases that match TRBD2. The CDR3 is made up of 14 amino acids. Germline CDR1 and CDR2: MGHDK and SYGVNS. The trim removed 0 bases at V and 4 bases at J, leaving 1 base unmatched. The CDR3 DNA reads TGTGCCAGCAGTGAATATGCGGGAGGGTACGAGCAGTACTTC. Protein product: CASSEYAGGYEQYF.

CDR3 DNA sequence: TGCGCCAGCAGCTTGAATCCGTGGGACTCTGGAAACACCATATATTTT. It encodes CASSLNPWDSGNTIYF. The chain has TRBV5-1 and TRBJ1-3; no clear D. Germline V gene lookup returns CDR1 SGHRS and CDR2 YFSETQ. Deletions cut 1 base from V and 0 bases from J, with 11 bases between. The CDR3 has 16 amino acids.

The chain employs TRBV9 and TRBJ1-1; TRBD1 might be the D (6 bases). CDR3 size: 13 residues. Germline V gene sequence: CDR1 SGDLS, CDR2 YYNGEE. The V gene lost 3 bases and the J gene lost 10 bases, with 16 bases spanning the gap. This CDR3 is CASSEGGSTGAFF. The CDR3 bases are TGTGCCAGCAGCGAGGGGGGCAGCACGGGAGCTTTCTTT.

The chain carries TRBV29-1 and TRBJ1-5; possible D gene TRBD1, 6 bases. V shed 5 bases and J shed 0 bases, with 14 bases lying between them. This CDR3 spans 15 amino acids. Per germline, CDR1 SQVTM and CDR2 ANQGSEA. The CDR3 nucleotides are TGCAGCGTTTCCCGGGACATTTATAGCAATCAGCCCCAGCATTTT. Translation gives CSVSRDIYSNQPQHF.

This clone was detected once. The V gene is TRBV5-1, the J gene TRBJ1-2, with TRBD1 matching 7 bases. Unmatched junction bases numbered 11, after V lost 1 base and J lost 8 bases. The CDR3 is 15 residues long. Germline V lookup: CDR1 SGHRS, CDR2 YFSETQ. The CDR3 sequence is CASSLRQGGYEGYTF. In DNA form, the CDR3 reads TGCGCCAGCAGCTTGCGGCAGGGGGGTTATGAGGGCTACACCTTC.

The genes are TRBV19 and TRBJ2-5; D possibly corresponds to TRBD1 (7 bases). With 1 base removed from V and 5 bases from J, the gap between germline ends came to 17 bases. The V gene's germline CDR1 is LNHDA and CDR2 SQIVND (reference sequence). The CDR3 runs 16 residues. The DNA for the CDR3 is TGTGCCAGTAGTATAGCGCAACGAGGAGGGGGCGAGACCCAGTACTTC. It encodes CASSIAQRGGGETQYF.

The count of this clone is one. The genes are TRBV19 and TRBJ2-3, with 10 nucleotides matching TRBD2. J was trimmed by 5 bases and V by 8 bases; bases with no gene match: 4. This CDR3 contains 13 residues. The germline CDR1 and CDR2 sequences are LNHDA and SQIVND (reference sequence). The CDR3 is CASRLAGVDTQYF. In DNA form, the CDR3 reads TGTGCCAGTCGGCTAGCGGGAGTAGATACGCAGTATTTT.

The chain links TRBV7-2 to TRBJ2-1, with D possibly being TRBD2 (6 bases). With 5 bases removed from V and 2 bases from J, the gap between germline ends came to 16 bases. The CDR3 is made up of 16 amino acids. The germline gives CDR1 SGHTA, CDR2 FQGNSA. The CDR3 is CASSLSGGWPYNEQFF. The CDR3 DNA reads as TGTGCCAGCAGCCTTTCCGGAGGGTGGCCCTACAATGAGCAGTTCTTC.

Details on this clone: This sample also contains other DNA sequences that code for the same CDR3. The chain uses TRBV18 and TRBJ1-5, with a possible D match to TRBD1 (6 bases). The CDR3 runs to 13 residues. V lost 3 bases, J lost 4 bases, and 7 bases lay in between. Germline assignment: CDR1 KGHSH and CDR2 LQKENI. The CDR3 loop is CASSPDRNQPQHF. In nucleotides, the CDR3 is TGTGCCAGCTCACCTGACAGGAATCAGCCCCAGCATTTT.

V is TRBV28 and J is TRBJ2-7, with a possible D match to TRBD2 (6 bases). Trimming took 3 bases from V and 2 from J, leaving 14 bases between them. This CDR3 has 15 residues. Germline CDR1 is MDHEN and CDR2 is SYDVKM. The CDR3 DNA sequence: TGTGCCAGCAGTTTCTCGGAGGGTTTTGCCTACGAGCAGTACTTC. It encodes CASSFSEGFAYEQYF.

The chain uses TRBV7-3 and TRBJ2-1; no firm D call. CDR1 and CDR2 from the germline V gene are SGHTA and FQGTGA. The CDR3 runs 14 residues. Between the trimmed V and J ends, which lost 1 base and 3 bases, there was a span of 7 bases. For the CDR3, the DNA is TGTGCCAGCAGCTTAAGCGGAGTCTACAATGAGCAGTTCTTC. It specifies CASSLSGVYNEQFF.

The chain carries TRBV30 and TRBJ1-5, with D possibly matching TRBD1 (6 bases). Trimming pared 1 base from V and 5 bases from J, leaving 9 bases between. CDR1 is GTSNPN, CDR2 SVGIG, per germline (reference sequence). The CDR3 contains 13 residues. CDR3 in DNA: TGTGCCTGGAGTGAAAACAGGGATCAGCCCCAGCATTTT. Translated, it gives CAWSENRDQPQHF.

This clone is a singleton in its sample. The genes are TRBV29-1 and TRBJ2-5; D assignment may be TRBD1 or TRBD2 (7 bases each). Trimming removed 8 bases from V and 5 bases from J, with 21 bases in between. Per germline, CDR1 SQVTM and CDR2 ANQGSEA. This CDR3 spans 14 amino acids. The CDR3 here is CSFYPGGDRETQYF. The CDR3 coding sequence is TGCAGCTTTTACCCAGGGGGGGACCGGGAGACCCAGTACTTC. The complete variable domain, with remaining parts taken from reference TRBV29-1 and TRBJ2-5, reads SAVISQKPSRDICQRGTSLTIQCQVDSQVTMMFWYRQQPGQSLTLIATANQGSEATYESGFVIDKFPISRPNLTFSTLTVSNMSPEDSSIYLCSFYPGGDRETQYFGPGTRLLVL.

This clone is a singleton in its sample. The chain recombines TRBV5-1 with TRBJ2-3, with 11 bases that match TRBD2. The germline V gene has CDR1 SGHRS and CDR2 YFSETQ. With V trimmed by 0 bases and J by 2 bases, 5 bases remained unmatched. This CDR3 is 17 amino acids long. This CDR3 reads CASSLAGTSGYTDTQYF. In DNA form, the CDR3 reads TGCGCCAGCAGCTTGGCAGGGACTAGCGGATACACAGATACGCAGTATTTT. The full variable domain, in which reference TRBV5-1 and TRBJ2-3 provide the parts outside the CDR3, is KAGVTQTPRYLIKTRGQQVTLSCSPISGHRSVSWYQQTPGQGLQFLFEYFSETQRNKGNFPGRFSGRQFSNSRSEMNVSTLELGDSALYLCASSLAGTSGYTDTQYFGPGTRLTVL.

The genes are TRBV10-3 and TRBJ1-3; TRBD1 might be the D (6 bases). This CDR3 is built from 14 residues. V gave up 4 bases and J gave up 8 bases, with 15 bases separating them. CDR1 and CDR2 from the germline V gene are ENHRY and SYGVKD. The CDR3, as DNA: TGTGCCATCAGTGCCCCCAAAGAGGGGGACACCATATATTTT. This sequence encodes CAISAPKEGDTIYF.

This chain connects TRBV3-1 (or the pseudogene TRBV3-2) to TRBJ2-3; 9 nucleotides match TRBD2. J lost 1 base, V lost 5 bases, and 7 bases had no gene match. Germline-derived CDR1 and CDR2 are LGHDT and YNNKEL (reference sequence). The CDR3 totals 16 residues. The CDR3 sequence is CASSLAGAPGTDTQYF. The CDR3 DNA reads as TGTGCCAGCAGCTTAGCGGGAGCCCCGGGCACAGATACGCAGTATTTT.

V usage is TRBV15 and J usage is TRBJ2-1; D is unresolved. The V and J ends lost 1 base and 6 bases respectively, with 16 bases between them. CDR3 length equals 16 residues. Germline CDR1 and CDR2: LNHNV and YYDKDF (reference sequence). Here the CDR3 DNA reads TGTGCCACCAGCAGAGGTAAGGGATTCAAAGTCAATGAGCAGTTCTTC. This encodes CATSRGKGFKVNEQFF.

The rearrangement joins TRBV28 to TRBJ2-2, with TRBD2 as a possible D gene (6 bases). CDR1 and CDR2 from the germline V gene are MDHEN and SYDVKM. With 2 bases removed from V and 2 bases from J, the gap between germline ends came to 9 bases. The CDR3 contains 15 residues. CDR3: CASSLGDFNTGELFF. CDR3 DNA sequence: TGTGCCAGCAGTTTAGGGGACTTTAACACCGGGGAGCTGTTTTTT.

V and J are TRBV28 and TRBJ1-6; D perhaps matches TRBD1 (6 bases). Trimming removed 7 bases at V and 4 bases at J, with 11 bases between. This CDR3 has 14 residues. Germline loops: CDR1 MDHEN, CDR2 SYDVKM. The CDR3 DNA sequence: TGTGCCAGCATCGGAGGGGGGTATAATTCACCCCTCCACTTT. This sequence encodes CASIGGGYNSPLHF. The whole variable domain, filled in from reference TRBV28 and TRBJ1-6, reads DVKVTQSSRYLVKRTGEKVFLECVQDMDHENMFWYRQDPGLGLRLIYFSYDVKMKEKGDIPEGYSVSREKKERFSLILESASTNQTSMYLCASIGGGYNSPLHFGNGTRLTVT.

V usage is TRBV6-5 and J usage is TRBJ2-7; TRBD2 agrees at 7 bases. J lost 5 bases, V lost 8 bases, and 9 bases had no gene match. Per germline, CDR1 MNHEY and CDR2 SVGAGI. The CDR3 is made up of 13 amino acids. Here the CDR3 reads CASHPSGFHEQYF. The CDR3 DNA reads as TGTGCCAGCCATCCTAGCGGTTTTCACGAGCAGTACTTC.

The chain carries TRBV5-4 and TRBJ1-2; TRBD1 matches 7 bases. The germline gives CDR1 SGHNT, CDR2 YYREEE (reference sequence). Trimming at V came to 7 bases and at J to 4 bases, leaving 10 bases not matched to a gene. The CDR3 extends over 14 amino acids. The CDR3 region is CASGQLGTVYGYTF. The CDR3 DNA is TGTGCCAGCGGCCAGCTCGGGACAGTCTATGGCTACACCTTC. Supplemented by reference TRBV5-4 and TRBJ1-2, the full variable domain reads ETGVTQSPTHLIKTRGQQVTLRCSSQSGHNTVSWYQQALGQGPQFIFQYYREEENGRGNFPPRFSGLQFPNYSSELNVNALELDDSALYLCASGQLGTVYGYTFGSGTRLTVV.